The clone carrying this T cell receptor (beta chain) was counted once. This record belongs to a study of blood T cell repertoires in COVID-19. Study at large: Spain, Italy and the United States supplied samples that represented acute and convalescent COVID-19. The analysed material was cDNA or gDNA that came from T cells, B-cell-depleted T cells, or PBMCs.

The CDR3 totals 14 residues. Losses at the gene ends were 0 bases for V and 12 bases for J; bases not matched to a gene: 11. Per the germline V gene, CDR1 is SGHRS and CDR2 is YFSETQ. Authors' analysis steps: Quantification of nucleated cells was approximated via reference gene primer amplification. Produced via immunoSEQ multiplex PCR; TCRdb's table is partial and in-frame only. The D gene and trimming were derived from the DNA, and the V and J assignments and clone size from that table. The sample holds 180,000 or so clones, roughly 85% seen once. Sequences were obtained from peripheral blood. The origin of this receptor is a man aged 55 to 70 with acute or convalescent COVID-19. V gene TRBV5-1 combines with J gene TRBJ1-2; TRBD1 matches 7 bases. This CDR3 is CASSLGAGQPRDTF. CDR3 coding DNA: TGCGCCAGCAGCTTGGGGGCGGGACAGCCGAGGGACACCTTC. The full variable domain, with the rest looked up from reference TRBV5-1 and TRBJ1-2, is KAGVTQTPRYLIKTRGQQVTLSCSPISGHRSVSWYQQTPGQGLQFLFEYFSETQRNKGNFPGRFSGRQFSNSRSEMNVSTLELGDSALYLCASSLGAGQPRDTFGSGTRLTVV.